This T cell receptor (beta chain) appears in the sequencing data of a study of Graves' ophthalmopathy and Graves' hyperthyroidism. As for this clonotype: As yet, its antigen is unknown.

Investigators amplified TCR beta CDR3 regions from RNA transcripts. RT-PCR was first run with HTBI primers, then multiplex PCR in a second round. TCRdb analysed the multiplex PCR reads with MiXCR anew, one entry per CDR3 protein. This sample has roughly 230,000 distinct CDR3 sequences, with 20% to 25% found just once. There are 14 residues in the CDR3. V dropped 5 bases and J dropped 4 bases, with 15 bases sitting between them. Germline-derived CDR1 and CDR2 are SGHRS and YFSETQ. General observations from the study: Ophthalmopathy versus stable hyperthyroidism: 13-signature model gave less than 90% sensitivity, 75% to 82% specificity.

The receptor's source is a woman aged 50 to 60 with Graves' ophthalmopathy. J is TRBJ2-5 and V is TRBV5-1; D ambiguous. The sequenced sample consisted of peripheral blood. This chain's CDR3 is CASSDRPVIETQYF. CDR3 in DNA: TGCGCCAGCAGTGATCGCCCAGTGATAGAGACCCAGTACTTC.